This T cell receptor (beta chain) was profiled in a study of PD-1 blockade in classical Hodgkin lymphoma. Overall study results and limits: The causes of the repertoire differences, possibly disease activity or prior therapy, remain undefined. It was reported that newly diagnosed patients had less baseline TCR diversity than healthy donors.

The germline V gene encodes CDR1 MGHRA and CDR2 YSYEKL. This CDR3 has 15 residues. Trimming removed 3 bases at V and 8 bases at J, with 17 bases between. To note about this clone: What it binds is not known.

Here immunoSEQ multiplex PCR was the method, and the copy in TCRdb shows in-frame clones only, minus some. Found here are almost 9,500 clones, around 92% of them singletons; the top ten hold over 7.5%. Time point of the sample: newly diagnosed, previously untreated cHL patient sample. Thawed PBMCs were subjected to magnetic negative selection, which yielded isolated CD8+ T cells. Comparison PBMCs came from previously untreated, newly diagnosed classical Hodgkin lymphoma patients. The J gene is TRBJ2-1, the V gene TRBV4-1; D may be TRBD2 (5 bases). Input material: CD8+ T cells from blood. The sequence came from a human donor with classical Hodgkin lymphoma. CDR3 loop: CASSHLDRAGYEQFF. In nucleotides, the CDR3 is TGCGCCAGCAGCCACCTCGATAGGGCGGGCTATGAGCAGTTCTTC.